This TCR beta chain stems from a study of T cells after yellow fever vaccination. TCRdb used MiXCR to reprocess the 5' RACE reads, holding one entry per CDR3 protein. The table includes around 250,000 distinct CDR3 sequences, roughly 7.2% detected once. This clonotype has only a few counts. The sequence came from a man under 40 who received the YFV17D yellow fever vaccine. The sequenced sample was CD4+ T cells sorted from PBMCs, obtained 15 days after the yellow fever booster vaccination.

The CDR3 bases are TGCGCCAGCAGCCAAGGGTCTGCAACTAATGAAAAACTGTTTTTT. Translation gives CASSQGSATNEKLFF. The genes are TRBV4-3 and TRBJ1-4, with D unclear. Per germline, CDR1 LGHNA and CDR2 YSLEER. Trimming pared 1 base from V and 0 bases from J, leaving 6 bases between. The CDR3 spans 15 residues.